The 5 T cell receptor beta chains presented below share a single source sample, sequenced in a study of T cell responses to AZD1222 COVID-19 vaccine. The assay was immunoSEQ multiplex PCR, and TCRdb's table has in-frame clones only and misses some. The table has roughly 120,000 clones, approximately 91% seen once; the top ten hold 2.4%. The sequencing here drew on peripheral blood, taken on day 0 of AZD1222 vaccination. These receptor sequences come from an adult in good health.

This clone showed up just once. The CDR3 nucleotides are TGTGCCACCAGTGACGGTAAGGTGGGCAATCAGCCCCAGCATTTT. Encoded protein: CATSDGKVGNQPQHF. The V and J genes are TRBV24-1 and TRBJ1-5; D gene ambiguous. The germline V and J ends were trimmed by 4 bases and 2 bases, with 11 bases remaining between them. The CDR3 has 15 amino acids. Per germline, CDR1 KGHDR and CDR2 SFDVKD.

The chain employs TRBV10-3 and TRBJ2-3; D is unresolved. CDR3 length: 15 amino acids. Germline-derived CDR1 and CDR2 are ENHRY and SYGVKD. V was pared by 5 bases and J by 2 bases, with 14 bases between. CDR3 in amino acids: CAISPGPPPTDTQYF. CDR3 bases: TGTGCCATCAGTCCCGGCCCGCCACCCACAGATACGCAGTATTTT.

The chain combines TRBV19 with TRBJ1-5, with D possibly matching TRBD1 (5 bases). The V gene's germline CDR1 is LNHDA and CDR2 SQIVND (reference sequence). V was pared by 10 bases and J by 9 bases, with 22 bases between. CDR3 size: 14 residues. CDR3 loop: CATHPGDSPRPQHF. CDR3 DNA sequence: TGTGCCACTCACCCCGGGGACTCGCCTAGGCCCCAGCATTTT.

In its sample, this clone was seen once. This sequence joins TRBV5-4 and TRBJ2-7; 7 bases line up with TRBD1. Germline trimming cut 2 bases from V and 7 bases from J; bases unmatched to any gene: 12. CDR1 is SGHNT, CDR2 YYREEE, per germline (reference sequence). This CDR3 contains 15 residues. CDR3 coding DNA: TGTGCCAGCAGCTTCAGACAGGGAGCAGCGAGAGAGCAGTACTTC. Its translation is CASSFRQGAAREQYF. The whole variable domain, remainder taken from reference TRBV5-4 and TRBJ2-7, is ETGVTQSPTHLIKTRGQQVTLRCSSQSGHNTVSWYQQALGQGPQFIFQYYREEENGRGNFPPRFSGLQFPNYSSELNVNALELDDSALYLCASSFRQGAAREQYFGPGTRLTVT.

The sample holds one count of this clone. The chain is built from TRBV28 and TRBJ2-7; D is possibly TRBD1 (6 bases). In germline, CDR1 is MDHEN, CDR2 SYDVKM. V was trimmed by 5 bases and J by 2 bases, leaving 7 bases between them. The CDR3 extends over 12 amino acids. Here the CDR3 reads CASSGTPYEQYF. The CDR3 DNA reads TGTGCCAGCAGTGGGACACCCTACGAGCAGTACTTC. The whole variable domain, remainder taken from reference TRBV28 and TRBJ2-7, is DVKVTQSSRYLVKRTGEKVFLECVQDMDHENMFWYRQDPGLGLRLIYFSYDVKMKEKGDIPEGYSVSREKKERFSLILESASTNQTSMYLCASSGTPYEQYFGPGTRLTVT.